Presented here are 23 T cell receptor beta chains from one specimen sequenced in a study of cytomegalovirus exposure and HLA in healthy donors (TCRdb year 2017). The library came from the immunoSEQ multiplex PCR assay. The multiplex PCR relied on a mix of 60 forward primers for TCR Vbeta segments and 13 reverse primers for TCR Jbeta segments. In TCRdb, the immuneACCESS table is reduced to in-frame sequences with V and J assigned. These tables do not hold every clone; where another copy was compared, an unresolved V gene accounts for under half, and the others remain unexplained. The sample table holds roughly 110,000 clones, of which roughly four fifths were seen once. The ten top clones hold 1.6% of the sample. The sequencing input was PBMCs. The receptors were gathered from a man aged 50 to 59 in good health and CMV-seronegative.

This clone was detected only a few times. J is TRBJ1-3 and V is TRBV6-5; possibly TRBD1 for D (5 bases). CDR1 and CDR2 from the germline V gene are MNHEY and SVGAGI. Trimming cost V 3 bases and J 4 bases, with 16 bases left between them. This CDR3 comprises 16 residues. Here the CDR3 DNA reads TGTGCCAGCAGTTATGGAGTGGGGCCACCGGGAAACACCATATATTTT. It is translated as CASSYGVGPPGNTIYF.

The chain carries TRBV19 and TRBJ1-2; no clear D gene. This CDR3 has 11 amino acids. Between the trimmed V and J ends, which lost 3 bases and 8 bases, there was a span of 7 bases. In germline, CDR1 is LNHDA, CDR2 SQIVND (reference sequence). The CDR3 region has the DNA TGTGCCAGTAGTATCGTATCCGGCTACACCTTC. Translating it yields CASSIVSGYTF.

The gene calls are TRBV4-2 and TRBJ2-2; no clear D. Germline V gene data show CDR1 as LGHNA and CDR2 as YNFKEQ. The CDR3 has 15 amino acids. The V end was cut by 1 base, the J end by 2 bases, with 8 bases between. Here the CDR3 DNA reads TGTGCCAGCAGCCAAGTCTCCCCCAACACCGGGGAGCTGTTTTTT. Its protein is CASSQVSPNTGELFF.

V is TRBV7-6 and J is TRBJ2-5; D might be TRBD1 (6 bases). The CDR3 is made up of 15 amino acids. Germline CDR1 and CDR2: SGHVS and FNYEAQ. V dropped 2 bases and J dropped 3 bases, with 13 bases sitting between them. CDR3 amino acids: CASSLRGTEEETQYF. CDR3 in DNA: TGTGCCAGCAGCTTAAGGGGGACGGAGGAAGAGACCCAGTACTTC.

The CDR3 here is CASSPPLGQGFGEQYF. CDR3 bases: TGTGCCAGCTCACCACCTCTGGGACAGGGGTTCGGGGAGCAGTACTTC. The rearrangement links TRBV18 to TRBJ2-7, with 10 positions matching TRBD1. Trimming removed 0 bases from V and 7 bases from J; junction bases left unmatched: 9. The length of the CDR3 is 16 residues. Germline V gene sequence: CDR1 KGHSH, CDR2 LQKENI.

V gene TRBV30 combines with J gene TRBJ1-1; D remains unclear. V lost 3 bases, J lost 0 bases, and 14 bases lay in between. Per the germline V gene, CDR1 is GTSNPN and CDR2 is SVGIG (reference sequence). This CDR3 has 15 residues. The CDR3 DNA reads as TGTGCCTGGAGCGCGGGGTTCCCCTTGAACACTGAAGCTTTCTTT. Amino acid sequence: CAWSAGFPLNTEAFF.

The chain links TRBV6-1 to TRBJ2-7; possibly TRBD2 for D (6 bases). From germline, CDR1 is MNHNS and CDR2 SASEGT. Trimming took off 2 bases at V and 9 bases at J, with 11 bases between the two ends. CDR3 size: 12 residues. For the CDR3, the DNA is TGTGCCAGCAGTGAATCGCAGGGAGGGCAGTACGTC. It codes for CASSESQGGQYV.

V is TRBV7-9 and J is TRBJ2-7, with a tentative D call TRBD2 (5 bases). Germline V gene sequence: CDR1 SEHNR, CDR2 FQNEAQ (reference sequence). Trimming took off 3 bases at V and 3 bases at J, with 9 bases between the two ends. CDR3 length: 13 amino acids. The DNA of the CDR3 is TGTGCCAGCAGCTTTGGAGGCAGCTACGAGCAGTACGTC. Its protein is CASSFGGSYEQYV.

The chain carries TRBV18 and TRBJ2-7; 9 positions agree with TRBD1. The CDR3 runs to 16 residues. The germline V gene encodes CDR1 KGHSH and CDR2 LQKENI. Unmatched junction bases numbered 8, after V lost 3 bases and J lost 2 bases. This CDR3 is CASSPSNRDRAYEQYF. The CDR3 DNA reads TGTGCCAGCTCACCTTCTAACCGGGACAGGGCCTACGAGCAGTACTTC.

A single count supports this clone. The V and J genes are TRBV5-4 and TRBJ1-6; no definite D call. Germline V gene lookup returns CDR1 SGHNT and CDR2 YYREEE (reference sequence). With 1 base removed from V and 4 bases from J, the gap between germline ends came to 6 bases. The CDR3 has 14 amino acids. The CDR3 reads CASSLPVYNSPLHF. CDR3 in DNA: TGTGCCAGCAGCTTGCCGGTTTATAATTCACCCCTCCACTTT.

The chain combines TRBV10-1 with TRBJ2-2, with 7 bases that match TRBD1. Germline values: CDR1 WNHNN, CDR2 SYGVQD (reference sequence). The CDR3 is 15 residues long. The ends lost 2 bases at V and 3 bases at J; junction bases unmatched: 3. In DNA, the CDR3 is TGCGCCAGCAGTGAGCAGGGGACAGACACCGGGGAGCTGTTTTTT. The encoded protein is CASSEQGTDTGELFF.

This chain connects TRBV15 to TRBJ1-4; D call uncertain. The CDR3 has 14 amino acids. The V and J ends lost 0 bases and 8 bases respectively, with 10 bases between them. The germline V gene has CDR1 LNHNV and CDR2 YYDKDF (reference sequence). The CDR3 here is CATSRDLAEEKLFF. For the CDR3, the DNA is TGTGCCACCAGCAGAGATCTGGCAGAAGAAAAACTGTTTTTT.

The V call is TRBV10-3, the J call TRBJ1-6, with D possibly being TRBD1 (6 bases). The germline V and J ends were trimmed by 4 bases and 7 bases, with 8 bases remaining between them. Germline assignment: CDR1 ENHRY and CDR2 SYGVKD. This CDR3 has 13 residues. CDR3 sequence (DNA): TGTGCCATCAGTGGTACAGGGAATTCACCCCTCCACTTT. It encodes CAISGTGNSPLHF.

This CDR3 is CASRPARAGGNQPQHF. The CDR3 bases are TGTGCCAGCAGGCCAGCCCGGGCAGGGGGTAATCAGCCCCAGCATTTT. This chain links TRBV27 with TRBJ1-5; TRBD1 matches 7 bases. The junction had 12 bases not matched to a gene; V was cut back by 6 bases and J by 4 bases. CDR1 and CDR2 from the germline V gene are MNHEY and SMNVEV (reference sequence). This CDR3 has 16 amino acids.

This clone came up once. The chain combines TRBV28 with TRBJ1-1; D call uncertain. Trimming pared 2 bases from V and 0 bases from J, leaving 7 bases between. Germline V gene sequence: CDR1 MDHEN, CDR2 SYDVKM. This CDR3 is 14 amino acids long. For the CDR3, the DNA is TGTGCCAGCAGTTTAGGAGGGTTGAACACTGAAGCTTTCTTT. This translates into CASSLGGLNTEAFF.

Only one count was recorded for this clone. The genes are TRBV6-1 and TRBJ2-3; possible D gene TRBD2, 6 bases. The V gene's germline CDR1 is MNHNS and CDR2 SASEGT. The CDR3 runs to 16 residues. The V end lost 2 bases, the J end lost 4 bases, and 16 bases lay between the germline ends. DNA of the CDR3: TGTGCCAGCAGTGAACTAGGCGGGGCCTTAGCAGATACGCAGTATTTT. Its protein is CASSELGGALADTQYF.

This clone was counted only a few times. As DNA, the CDR3 is TGTGCCAGCAGCTTAGCGGGGAGCTCTGGGGCCAACGTCCTGACTTTC. It specifies CASSLAGSSGANVLTF. The chain couples TRBV7-9 to TRBJ2-6; tentatively, D is TRBD2 (5 bases). The germline gives CDR1 SEHNR, CDR2 FQNEAQ (reference sequence). Between the trimmed V and J ends, which lost 0 bases and 0 bases, there was a span of 6 bases. The CDR3 runs to 16 residues.

This chain uses TRBV11-2 with TRBJ2-3, with a tentative D call TRBD2 (6 bases). Trimming removed 4 bases from V and 6 bases from J, with 14 bases in between. The CDR3 has 14 amino acids. Germline CDR1 is SGHAT and CDR2 is FQNNGV. The CDR3 bases are TGTGCCAGCAGCTCAGCTGGTGGGGGGGATACGCAGTATTTT. Translation: CASSSAGGGDTQYF.

The chain joins TRBV19 to TRBJ1-5; D is unclear. The CDR3 extends over 15 amino acids. Trimming shortened V by 2 bases and J by 6 bases, and 14 bases separated the two germline ends. Germline CDR1 and CDR2: LNHDA and SQIVND (reference sequence). The CDR3 nucleotides read TGTGCCAGTAGTATATCCGTCGCAGCAGGTCAGCCCCAGCATTTT. Its protein is CASSISVAAGQPQHF.

The chain combines TRBV19 with TRBJ1-2, with 8 bases matching TRBD1. The germline CDR1 and CDR2 sequences are LNHDA and SQIVND (reference sequence). After removal of 3 bases from V and 7 bases from J, the junction contained 13 bases not matched to a gene. This CDR3 is 16 amino acids long. This CDR3 reads CASSISDTGGWRGYTF. CDR3 nucleotides: TGTGCCAGTAGTATCTCGGACACAGGGGGATGGCGTGGCTACACCTTC.

With respect to this clone: This specimen includes other DNA sequences encoding the same CDR3. This sequence joins TRBV7-8 and TRBJ2-5; D is ambiguous. Germline V gene sequence: CDR1 SGHVS, CDR2 FQNEAQ. The CDR3 runs 12 residues. V shed 7 bases and J shed 10 bases, with 16 bases lying between them. CDR3 region: CASTLVRGDQYF. In DNA form, the CDR3 reads TGTGCCAGCACCCTGGTCCGAGGCGACCAGTACTTC.

The chain combines TRBV6-5 with TRBJ1-5, with 9 positions matching TRBD1. The CDR3 runs to 15 residues. The trim removed 0 bases at V and 11 bases at J, leaving 8 bases unmatched. From germline, CDR1 is MNHEY and CDR2 SVGAGI. The CDR3 coding sequence is TGTGCCAGCAGTTACTCATGGGACAGGGTAGGAGCCCAGCATTTT. It translates to CASSYSWDRVGAQHF.

The chain uses TRBV30 and TRBJ2-6; unclear D gene. Germline V lookup: CDR1 GTSNPN, CDR2 SVGIG (reference sequence). Trimming left V 1 base short and J 0 bases short, with 4 bases between. This CDR3 spans 14 amino acids. This CDR3 is CAWSAVSGANVLTF. The CDR3 DNA follows: TGTGCCTGGAGTGCAGTCTCTGGGGCCAACGTCCTGACTTTC.